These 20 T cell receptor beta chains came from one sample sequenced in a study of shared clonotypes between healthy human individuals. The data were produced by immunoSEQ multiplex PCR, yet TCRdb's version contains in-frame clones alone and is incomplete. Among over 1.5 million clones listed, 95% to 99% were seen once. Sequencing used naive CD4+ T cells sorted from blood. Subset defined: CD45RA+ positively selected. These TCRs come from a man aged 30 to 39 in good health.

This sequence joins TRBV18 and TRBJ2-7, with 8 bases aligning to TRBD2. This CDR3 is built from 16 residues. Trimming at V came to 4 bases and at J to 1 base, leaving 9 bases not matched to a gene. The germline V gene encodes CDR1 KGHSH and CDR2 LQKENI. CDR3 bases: TGTGCCAGCTCACTCGGCCCCAGCGGGAGTTCCTACGAGCAGTACTTC. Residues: CASSLGPSGSSYEQYF.

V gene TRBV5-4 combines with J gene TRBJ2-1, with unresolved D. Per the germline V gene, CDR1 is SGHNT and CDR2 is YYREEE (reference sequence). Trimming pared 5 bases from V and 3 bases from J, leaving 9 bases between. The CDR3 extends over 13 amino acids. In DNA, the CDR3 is TGTGCCAGCAGACCTAGGGACTACAATGAGCAGTTCTTC. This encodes CASRPRDYNEQFF.

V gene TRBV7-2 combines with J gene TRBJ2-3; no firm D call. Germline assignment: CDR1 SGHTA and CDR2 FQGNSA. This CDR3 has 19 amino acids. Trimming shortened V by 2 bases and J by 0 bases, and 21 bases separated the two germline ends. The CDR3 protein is CASSLRSSRHLTSTDTQYF. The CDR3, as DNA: TGTGCCAGCAGCTTAAGATCCTCCAGACACCTCACTAGCACAGATACGCAGTATTTT.

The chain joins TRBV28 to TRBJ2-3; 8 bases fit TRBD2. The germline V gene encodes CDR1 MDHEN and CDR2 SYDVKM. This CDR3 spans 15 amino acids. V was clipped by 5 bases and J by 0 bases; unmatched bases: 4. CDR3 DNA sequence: TGTGCCAGCAGTGTACTAGCGGCTAGCACAGATACGCAGTATTTT. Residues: CASSVLAASTDTQYF.

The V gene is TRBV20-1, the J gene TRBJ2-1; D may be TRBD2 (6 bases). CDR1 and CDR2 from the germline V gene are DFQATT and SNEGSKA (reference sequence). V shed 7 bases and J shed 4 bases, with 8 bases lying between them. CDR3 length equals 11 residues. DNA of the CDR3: TGCAGTGAGGCGGGGTACAATGAGCAGTTCTTC. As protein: CSEAGYNEQFF.

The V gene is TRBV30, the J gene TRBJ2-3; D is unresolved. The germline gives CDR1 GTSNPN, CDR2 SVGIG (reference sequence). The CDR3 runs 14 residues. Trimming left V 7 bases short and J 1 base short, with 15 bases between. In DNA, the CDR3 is TGTGCCTACGAGAGAGGAAGCGGCACAGATACGCAGTATTTT. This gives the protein CAYERGSGTDTQYF.

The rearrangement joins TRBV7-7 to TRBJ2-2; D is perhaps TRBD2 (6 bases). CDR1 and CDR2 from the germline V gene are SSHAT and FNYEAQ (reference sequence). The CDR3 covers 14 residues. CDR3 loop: CASGASPNTGELFF. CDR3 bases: TGTGCTAGCGGCGCTAGTCCGAACACCGGGGAGCTGTTTTTT.

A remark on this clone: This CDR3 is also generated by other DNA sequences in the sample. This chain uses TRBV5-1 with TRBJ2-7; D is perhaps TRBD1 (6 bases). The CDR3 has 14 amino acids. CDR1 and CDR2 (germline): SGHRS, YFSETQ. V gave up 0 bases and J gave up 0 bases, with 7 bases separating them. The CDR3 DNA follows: TGCGCCAGCAGCTTGGCGACAGGCTCCTACGAGCAGTACTTC. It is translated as CASSLATGSYEQYF.

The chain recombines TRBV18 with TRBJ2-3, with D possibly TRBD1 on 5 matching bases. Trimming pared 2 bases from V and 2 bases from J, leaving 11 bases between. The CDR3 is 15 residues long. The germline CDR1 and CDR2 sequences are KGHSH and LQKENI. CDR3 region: CASSPNRSPTDTQYF. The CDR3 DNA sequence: TGTGCCAGCTCACCAAACAGGTCACCCACAGATACGCAGTATTTT.

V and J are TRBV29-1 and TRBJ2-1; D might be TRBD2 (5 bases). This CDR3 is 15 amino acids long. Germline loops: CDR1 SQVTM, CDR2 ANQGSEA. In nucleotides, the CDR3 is TGCAGAATCCTCTGTCAAGGACTCTCCTACAATGAGCAGTTCTTC. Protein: CRILCQGLSYNEQFF.

The CDR3 DNA is TGTGCCAGCAGTAGACTCGGGACACTCTACGAGCAGTACTTC. It encodes CASSRLGTLYEQYF. The chain has TRBV28 and TRBJ2-7; possibly TRBD1 for D (6 bases). CDR1 is MDHEN and CDR2 is SYDVKM in the germline V gene. This CDR3 contains 14 residues. V lost 5 bases to trimming and J lost 3 bases, with 14 bases between them.

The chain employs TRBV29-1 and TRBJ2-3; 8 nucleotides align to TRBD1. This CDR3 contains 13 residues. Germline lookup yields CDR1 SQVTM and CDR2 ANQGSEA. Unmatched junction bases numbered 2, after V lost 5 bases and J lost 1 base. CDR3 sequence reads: CSVSTGGTDTQYF. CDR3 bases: TGCAGCGTTTCGACAGGGGGCACAGATACGCAGTATTTT.

The chain's CDR3 is CAITGTYDQPQHF. In DNA, the CDR3 is TGTGCCATCACCGGCACCTACGATCAGCCCCAGCATTTT. The chain combines TRBV10-3 with TRBJ1-5; D gene ambiguous. The germline V and J ends were trimmed by 7 bases and 5 bases, with 12 bases remaining between them. From germline, CDR1 is ENHRY and CDR2 SYGVKD. The length of the CDR3 is 13 residues.

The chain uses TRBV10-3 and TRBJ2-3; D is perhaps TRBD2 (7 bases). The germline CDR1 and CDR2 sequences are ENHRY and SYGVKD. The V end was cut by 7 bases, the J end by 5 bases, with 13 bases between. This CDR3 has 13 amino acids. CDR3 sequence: CAIKSGGEDTQYF. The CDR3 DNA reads TGTGCCATCAAGTCGGGGGGCGAAGATACGCAGTATTTT.

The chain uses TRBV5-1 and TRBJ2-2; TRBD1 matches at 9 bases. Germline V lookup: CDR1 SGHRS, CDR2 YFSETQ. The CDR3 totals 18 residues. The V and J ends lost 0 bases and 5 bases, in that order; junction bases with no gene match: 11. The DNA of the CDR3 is TGCGCCAGCAGCTTGGTAAAATGGGACAGGGTTTTAACCGGGGAGCTGTTTTTT. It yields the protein CASSLVKWDRVLTGELFF. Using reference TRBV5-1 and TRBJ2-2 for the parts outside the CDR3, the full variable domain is KAGVTQTPRYLIKTRGQQVTLSCSPISGHRSVSWYQQTPGQGLQFLFEYFSETQRNKGNFPGRFSGRQFSNSRSEMNVSTLELGDSALYLCASSLVKWDRVLTGELFFGEGSRLTVL.

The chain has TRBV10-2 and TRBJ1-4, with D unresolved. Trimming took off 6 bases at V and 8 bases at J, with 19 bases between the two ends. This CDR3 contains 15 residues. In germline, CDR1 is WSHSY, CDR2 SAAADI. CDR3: CASSQDSAGREKLFF. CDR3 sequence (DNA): TGCGCCAGCAGCCAAGACTCGGCAGGTCGAGAAAAACTGTTTTTT.

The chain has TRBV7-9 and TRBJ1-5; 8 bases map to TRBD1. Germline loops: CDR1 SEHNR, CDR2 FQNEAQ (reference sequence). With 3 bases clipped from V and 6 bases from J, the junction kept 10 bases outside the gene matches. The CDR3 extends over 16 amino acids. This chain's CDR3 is CASSFGQGLSAQPQHF. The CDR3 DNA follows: TGTGCCAGCAGCTTCGGACAGGGCCTTTCCGCTCAGCCCCAGCATTTT. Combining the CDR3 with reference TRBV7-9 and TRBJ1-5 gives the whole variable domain DTGVSQNPRHKITKRGQNVTFRCDPISEHNRLYWYRQTLGQGPEFLTYFQNEAQLEKSRLLSDRFSAERPKGSFSTLEIQRTEQGDSAMYLCASSFGQGLSAQPQHFGDGTRLSIL.

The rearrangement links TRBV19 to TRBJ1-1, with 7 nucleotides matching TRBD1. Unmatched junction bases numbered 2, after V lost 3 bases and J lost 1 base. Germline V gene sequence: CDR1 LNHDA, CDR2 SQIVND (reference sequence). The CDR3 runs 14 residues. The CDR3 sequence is CASSMAGGNTEAFF. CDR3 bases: TGTGCCAGTAGTATGGCAGGGGGGAACACTGAAGCTTTCTTT.

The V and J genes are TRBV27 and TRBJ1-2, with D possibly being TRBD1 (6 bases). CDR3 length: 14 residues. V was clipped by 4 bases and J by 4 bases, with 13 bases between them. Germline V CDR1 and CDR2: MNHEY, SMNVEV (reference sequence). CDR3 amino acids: CASSSQQGGYGYTF. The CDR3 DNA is TGTGCCAGCAGTTCCCAACAGGGAGGCTATGGCTACACCTTC.

The CDR3 here is CASSLRNEQYF. The CDR3 nucleotides are TGTGCCAGCAGTTTAAGGAACGAGCAGTACTTC. This sequence joins TRBV28 and TRBJ2-7; D is ambiguous. From germline, CDR1 is MDHEN and CDR2 SYDVKM. The CDR3 runs 11 residues. Trimming took off 2 bases at V and 5 bases at J, with 4 bases between the two ends.